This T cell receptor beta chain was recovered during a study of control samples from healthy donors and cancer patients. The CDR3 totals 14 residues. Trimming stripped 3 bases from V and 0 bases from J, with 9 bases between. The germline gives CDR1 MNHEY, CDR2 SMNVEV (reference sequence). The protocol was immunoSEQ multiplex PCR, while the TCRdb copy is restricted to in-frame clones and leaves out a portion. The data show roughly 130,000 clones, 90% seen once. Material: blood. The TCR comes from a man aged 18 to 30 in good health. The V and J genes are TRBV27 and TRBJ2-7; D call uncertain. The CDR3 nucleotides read TGTGCCAGCAGTTTTTTCGGCAGCTCCTACGAGCAGTACTTC. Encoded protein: CASSFFGSSYEQYF.